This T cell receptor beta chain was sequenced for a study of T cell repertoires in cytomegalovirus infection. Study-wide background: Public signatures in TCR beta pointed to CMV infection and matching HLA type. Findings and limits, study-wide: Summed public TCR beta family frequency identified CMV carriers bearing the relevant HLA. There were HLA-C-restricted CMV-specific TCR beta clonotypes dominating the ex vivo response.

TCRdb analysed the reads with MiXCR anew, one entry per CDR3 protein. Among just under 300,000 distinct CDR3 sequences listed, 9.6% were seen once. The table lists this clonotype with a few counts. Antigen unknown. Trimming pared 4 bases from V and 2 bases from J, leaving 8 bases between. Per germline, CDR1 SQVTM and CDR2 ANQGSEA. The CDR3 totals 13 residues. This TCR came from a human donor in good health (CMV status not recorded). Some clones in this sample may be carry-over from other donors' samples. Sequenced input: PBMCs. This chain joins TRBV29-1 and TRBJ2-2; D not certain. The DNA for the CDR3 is TGCAGCGTTGTCCAGATTAACACCGGGGAGCTGTTTTTT. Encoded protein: CSVVQINTGELFF.